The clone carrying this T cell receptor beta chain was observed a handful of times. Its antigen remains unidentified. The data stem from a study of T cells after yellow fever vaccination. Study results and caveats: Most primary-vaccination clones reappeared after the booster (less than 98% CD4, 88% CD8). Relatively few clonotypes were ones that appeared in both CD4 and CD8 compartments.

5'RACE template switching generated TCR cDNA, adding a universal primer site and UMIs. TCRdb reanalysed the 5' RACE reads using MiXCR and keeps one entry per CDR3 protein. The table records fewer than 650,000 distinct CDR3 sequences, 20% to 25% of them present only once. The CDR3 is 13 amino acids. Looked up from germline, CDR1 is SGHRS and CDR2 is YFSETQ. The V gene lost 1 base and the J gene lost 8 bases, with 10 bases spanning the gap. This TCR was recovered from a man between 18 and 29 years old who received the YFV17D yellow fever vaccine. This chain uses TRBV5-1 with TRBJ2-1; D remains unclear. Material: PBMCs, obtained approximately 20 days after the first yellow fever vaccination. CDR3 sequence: CASSLSWMDEQFF. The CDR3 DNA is TGCGCCAGCAGCTTGTCGTGGATGGATGAGCAGTTCTTC.